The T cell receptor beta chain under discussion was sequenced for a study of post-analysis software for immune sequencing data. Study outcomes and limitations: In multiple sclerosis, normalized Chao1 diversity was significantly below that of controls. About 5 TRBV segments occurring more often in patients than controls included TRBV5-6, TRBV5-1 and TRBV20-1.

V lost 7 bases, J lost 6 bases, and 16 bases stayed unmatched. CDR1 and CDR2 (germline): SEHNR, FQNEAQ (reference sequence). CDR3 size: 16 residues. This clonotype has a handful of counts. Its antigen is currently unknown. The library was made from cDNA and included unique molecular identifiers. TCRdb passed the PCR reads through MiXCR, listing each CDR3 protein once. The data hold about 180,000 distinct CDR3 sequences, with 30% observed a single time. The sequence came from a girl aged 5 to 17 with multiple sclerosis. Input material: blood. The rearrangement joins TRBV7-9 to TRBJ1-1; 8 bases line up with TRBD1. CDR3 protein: CASTNLGQVDYSEAFF. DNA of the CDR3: TGTGCCAGCACCAACCTGGGACAGGTCGACTATTCTGAAGCTTTCTTT.